This T cell receptor beta chain was identified in a study of tumor-infiltrating lymphocytes in localized non-small cell lung cancer. The data were produced by immunoSEQ multiplex PCR, yet TCRdb's version contains in-frame clones alone and is incomplete. Of 15,000 to 20,000 clones in the sample, 60% to 85% were seen once. The CDR3 extends over 11 amino acids. Germline V lookup: CDR1 LNHDA, CDR2 SQIVND (reference sequence). Trimming took 6 bases from V and 5 from J, leaving 2 bases between them. Sequencing was done on a sample of lung tumor tissue. J is TRBJ1-6 and V is TRBV19; no clear D. This receptor was identified in a human donor with non-small cell lung cancer. CDR3 protein: CASSDNSPLHF. The CDR3 bases are TGTGCCAGTAGCGATAATTCACCCCTCCACTTT.